This entry features one T cell receptor beta chain sequence. Other DNA sequences from this sample encode an identical CDR3 as well. J lost 3 bases, V lost 4 bases, and 15 bases had no gene match. CDR1 is LNHDA and CDR2 is SQIVND in the germline V gene (reference sequence). The CDR3 runs 19 residues. The data were obtained in a study of blood T cell repertoires in COVID-19. Only in-frame clones appear in the TCRdb table, and some are missing; sequencing was by immunoSEQ multiplex PCR. The sample includes about 200,000 clones, approximately 80% seen only once; the top ten take around 30%. The sample was peripheral blood. This rearrangement joins TRBV19 to TRBJ2-3; 11 bases map to TRBD2. The TCR comes from a man in his forties or fifties with acute or convalescent COVID-19. CDR3 sequence (DNA): TGTGCCAGTAGTAGTCAGCCGGGACTAGCGGTCTTCGATACAGATACGCAGTATTTT. This sequence encodes CASSSQPGLAVFDTDTQYF.